Included here is one TCR beta chain sequence, with context. The repertoire was sequenced with immunoSEQ multiplex PCR; TCRdb's copy has only in-frame clones and lacks some. This table has under 300,000 clones, about 90% appearing once. Cohort 3 recovered donors had two negative PCRs, clearance, or symptom resolution. The data derive from a study of blood T cell repertoires in COVID-19. Overall study: The samples span acute and convalescent COVID-19 from the United States, Italy and Spain. In each case, the material was cDNA or gDNA derived from T cells, B-cell-depleted T cells, or PBMCs.

This TCR derives from a woman aged 60-70 years who had recovered from COVID-19. The source material was PBMCs or T cells enriched from blood (not recorded which).

As DNA, the CDR3 is TGTGCCAGCAGCCCGGGACATAACTATGGCTACACCTTC. This sequence encodes CASSPGHNYGYTF. The chain uses TRBV12-3 or TRBV12-4 and TRBJ1-2; a weak D match, TRBD1 (6 bases). Trimming cost V 6 bases and J 1 base, with 9 bases left between them. This CDR3 has 13 amino acids.